A selection of T cell receptor beta chains follows, all from one sample in a study of blood T cell repertoires in COVID-19. Some clones are missing from TCRdb's copy, which holds only in-frame ones; the method was immunoSEQ multiplex PCR. The sample holds around 16,000 clones; 65% to 90% are singletons and the top ten take under 25%. Sequencing was carried out using peripheral blood. These receptors originate from a man older than 75 with active COVID-19. Both conserved end residues are part of each CDR3. The D gene is left open where the match is weak. For some rows the clone size is stated as once, few or many, or as a class when expanded; others skip it.

V	size	J	D	DNA	CDR3
TRBV27	NA	TRBJ2-2	NA	TGTGCCAGCAGCCCGCTTTTAGCTGGGGAGCTGTTTTTT	CASSPLLAGELFF
TRBV20-1	NA	TRBJ2-4	NA	TGCAGTGCTAGCCCACTAGGGATTCAGTACTTC	CSASPLGIQYF
TRBV2	once	TRBJ2-5	TRBD2	TGTGCCAGCACAGGACTAGCGGTACACCAAGAGACCCAGTACTTC	CASTGLAVHQETQYF
TRBV5-1	NA	TRBJ2-6	TRBD2	TGCGCCAGCAGTCGATTGGGACTAGCGGAACTCTCTGGGGCCAACGTCCTGACTTTC	CASSRLGLAELSGANVLTF
TRBV5-4	NA	TRBJ2-7	NA	TGTGCCAGCTCACGGAATGGGGAGGTATACGAGCAGTACTTC	CASSRNGEVYEQYF
TRBV12-3/TRBV12-4	NA	TRBJ1-2	NA	TGTGCCAGCAGTTTAGCGCTTCGAGATGGCTACACCTTC	CASSLALRDGYTF
TRBV7-2	NA	TRBJ2-2	NA	TGTGCCAGCAGCACCCGTGGAGTGATCGGGGAGCTGTTTTTT	CASSTRGVIGELFF
TRBV5-1	few	TRBJ2-7	TRBD1	TGCGCCAGCAGAGCCGGGACAGGTCCTTACGAGCAGTACTTC	CASRAGTGPYEQYF
TRBV2	few	TRBJ1-1	NA	TGTGCCAGCCGGAGGGATCTGACTGAAGCTTTCTTT	CASRRDLTEAFF
TRBV18	NA	TRBJ2-1	NA	TGTGCCAGCTCTCGACAGGACAATGAGCAGTTCTTC	CASSRQDNEQFF
TRBV9	medium-sized	TRBJ2-3	NA	TGTGCCAGCAGCGTAGGGGGAGTCACTATCACAGATACGCAGTATTTT	CASSVGGVTITDTQYF
TRBV19	NA	TRBJ2-1	TRBD2	TGTGCCAGTAGTACCACTAGCGGGAGGGGTAATGAGCAGTTCTTC	CASSTTSGRGNEQFF
TRBV30	NA	TRBJ2-1	TRBD2	TGTGCCTGGAGTGTAAGATTGCTAGCGGTGGGTGAGCAGTTCTTC	CAWSVRLLAVGEQFF
TRBV5-4	NA	TRBJ2-5	NA	TGTGCCAGCAGCTTGGTCGGGGAACAAGAGACCCAGTACTTC	CASSLVGEQETQYF
TRBV5-1	few	TRBJ2-3	TRBD2	TGCGCCAGCAAGCGGGAGGGCCGTCCAGATACGCAGTATTTT	CASKREGRPDTQYF
TRBV10-2	once	TRBJ2-7	TRBD1	TGCGCCAGCACTGACTCCGGGACAGGGGGCCCAAACTTC	CASTDSGTGGPNF
TRBV4-2	NA	TRBJ2-7	TRBD2	TGTGCCAGCAGCCTATCCGGGACTAACCCCTACGAGCAGTACTTC	CASSLSGTNPYEQYF
TRBV27	few	TRBJ1-6	NA	TGTGCCACTGGGCGGGTCACAAATTCACCCCTCCACTTT	CATGRVTNSPLHF
TRBV7-2	few	TRBJ2-3	NA	TGTGCCAGCAGCTTATCGACCACCCCTTCCCAGGGTACGCAGTATTTT	CASSLSTTPSQGTQYF
TRBV5-1	NA	TRBJ2-3	NA	TGCGCCAGCAGAAATGAGGGCCAAAGCACAGATACGCAGTATTTT	CASRNEGQSTDTQYF